This T cell receptor beta chain was retrieved from a study of control samples from healthy donors and cancer patients. Here immunoSEQ multiplex PCR was the method, and the copy in TCRdb shows in-frame clones only, minus some. The sample yields about 130,000 clones, around 90% seen once. This clone was counted a single time. The TCR comes from a man in his late teens or twenties in good health. Sequenced: blood.

The CDR3 bases are TGCGCCAGCCGCGCACAGACGGGGAACACTGAAGCTTTCTTT. Its translation: CASRAQTGNTEAFF. This chain connects TRBV5-1 to TRBJ1-1; no definite D call. Germline V gene sequence: CDR1 SGHRS, CDR2 YFSETQ. Trimming removed 7 bases at V and 1 base at J, with 14 bases between. The length of the CDR3 is 14 residues.